This T cell receptor beta chain was documented in a study of T-cell reconstitution after alpha-beta-depleted transplantation in children. This clonotype was picked up a small number of times. The CDR3 is 16 residues long. Germline V gives CDR1 SGHAT, CDR2 FQDESV (reference sequence). V was pared by 3 bases and J by 7 bases, with 8 bases of the junction left unmatched. TCRbeta library construction was performed incorporating unique molecular identifiers. TCRdb re-called the PCR reads through MiXCR, storing one row per CDR3 protein. This table has some 490,000 distinct CDR3 sequences, around 13% appearing once.

V usage is TRBV11-1 and J usage is TRBJ2-1; 11 bases fit TRBD2. The TCR sequence derives from a human donor who donated a stem cell graft to a child with combined immunodeficiency. Material: PBMCs from the stem cell graft donor, obtained from the stem cell graft. The DNA for the CDR3 is TGTGCCAGCAGCTTCTGGGGTCTAGCGGGGGGAAATGAGCAGTTCTTC. Amino acid sequence: CASSFWGLAGGNEQFF.